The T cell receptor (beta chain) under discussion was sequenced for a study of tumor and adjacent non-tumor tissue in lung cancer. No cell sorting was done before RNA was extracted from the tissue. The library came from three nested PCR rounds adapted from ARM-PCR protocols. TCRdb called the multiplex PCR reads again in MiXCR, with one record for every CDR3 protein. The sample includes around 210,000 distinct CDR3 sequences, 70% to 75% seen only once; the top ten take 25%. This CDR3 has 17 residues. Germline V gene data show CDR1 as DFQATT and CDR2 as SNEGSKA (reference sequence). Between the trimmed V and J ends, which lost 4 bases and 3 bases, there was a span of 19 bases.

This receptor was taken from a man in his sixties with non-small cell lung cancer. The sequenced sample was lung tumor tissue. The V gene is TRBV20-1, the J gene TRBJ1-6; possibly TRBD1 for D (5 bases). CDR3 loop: CSAKVGGASFYNSPLHF. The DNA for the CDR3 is TGCAGTGCTAAAGTCGGAGGGGCGAGCTTCTATAATTCACCCCTCCACTTT.